This TCR beta chain comes out of a study of cytomegalovirus exposure and HLA in healthy donors. The donors were healthy bone marrow donors. Though nominally healthy at sampling, donors likely had unrecorded immune exposures. The study's findings and limits: The classifier reportedly diagnosed cytomegalovirus status with high sensitivity and specificity. Later on, an analysis showed TCR association rates differing by HLA locus, with DRB1 the most and HLA-C the fewest.

Comment on this clone: Its specificity is not known.

V lost 2 bases to trimming and J lost 3 bases; unmatched junction nucleotides: 12. Germline V gene data show CDR1 as SGHAT and CDR2 as FQNNGV. This CDR3 comprises 17 residues. Amplification used 60 Vbeta primers and 13 Jbeta primers. The data were produced by immunoSEQ multiplex PCR, yet TCRdb's version contains in-frame clones alone and is incomplete. The sample has over 120,000 clones, approximately 80% seen once; the top ten hold 2% to 3%. The TCR was taken from a woman aged 18-35 years in good health and CMV-seropositive. The V gene is TRBV11-2, the J gene TRBJ1-2; the match to TRBD1 covers 7 bases. Sequences were obtained from PBMCs. This CDR3 reads CASSLLGRQGQDYGYTF. The CDR3 DNA sequence: TGTGCCAGCAGCTTACTAGGGAGACAGGGTCAGGACTATGGCTACACCTTC.